This TCR beta chain was obtained from a study of shared clonotypes between healthy human individuals. In the study overall: Plates per donor: three CD4 naive, three CD4 memory, two CD8 naive, one CD8 memory.

Nashville, Tennessee was home to all donors, who were Caucasian adults. Here immunoSEQ multiplex PCR was the method, and the copy in TCRdb shows in-frame clones only, minus some. The repertoire holds 2 million to 2.5 million clones, with around 95% as singletons. Sequenced: naive CD4+ T cells sorted from blood. Subset given: CD45RA+ positively selected. This sequence originates from a man between 18 and 29 years old in good health.

The CDR3: CASSHGGTGTGYTF. The CDR3 DNA is TGTGCCAGCAGCCACGGGGGGACAGGGACTGGCTACACCTTC. The genes are TRBV7-2 and TRBJ1-2; TRBD1 matches at 9 bases. This CDR3 spans 14 amino acids. V lost 5 bases, J lost 7 bases, and 8 bases stayed unmatched. Germline CDR1 SGHTA, CDR2 FQGNSA. Full variable domain (missing parts from reference TRBV7-2 and TRBJ1-2): GAGVSQSPSNKVTEKGKDVELRCDPISGHTALYWYRQSLGQGLEFLIYFQGNSAPDKSGLPSDRFSAERTGGSVSTLTIQRTQQEDSAVYLCASSHGGTGTGYTFGSGTRLTVV.